Following are 2 T cell receptor beta chains from one sample sequenced in a study of Graves' ophthalmopathy and Graves' hyperthyroidism. Scientists amplified the TCR beta CDR3 regions from RNA transcripts. HTBI primers were employed in first-round RT-PCR, then a second-round multiplex PCR followed. MiXCR, run by TCRdb on the multiplex PCR reads, gives a single entry per CDR3 protein. In the table there are about 230,000 distinct CDR3 sequences, 45% of which are singletons. Sample: peripheral blood. The receptors originated from an adult man with Graves' ophthalmopathy.

This clonotype was seen a few times. The chain couples TRBV5-1 to TRBJ2-2; 7 bases agree with TRBD1. With V trimmed by 4 bases and J by 7 bases, 7 bases remained unmatched. The CDR3 sequence is 14 residues long. Germline V gene data show CDR1 as SGHRS and CDR2 as YFSETQ. The CDR3 loop is CASSPRQGGGELFF. As DNA, the CDR3 is TGCGCCAGCAGCCCGAGACAGGGCGGCGGGGAGCTGTTTTTT.

In its sample, this clonotype was seen many times. The chain recombines TRBV10-3 with TRBJ2-5; 7 nucleotides agree with TRBD2. The trim removed 6 bases at V and 1 base at J, leaving 5 bases unmatched. Germline CDR1 and CDR2: ENHRY and SYGVKD. CDR3 length: 14 amino acids. CDR3 amino acids: CAIRAGLLQETQYF. The CDR3 coding sequence is TGTGCCATCAGGGCGGGACTACTCCAAGAGACCCAGTACTTC.